This T cell receptor beta chain originates from a study of Ad26.COV2.S vaccination and SARS-CoV-2 variants. Study in general: Intramuscularly, Ad26.COV2.S was given either once or twice, 56 days apart.

A word on this clone: Its antigen is undetermined.

In germline, CDR1 is SGDLS, CDR2 YYNGEE. The CDR3 loop spans 13 amino acids. Trimming stripped 0 bases from V and 2 bases from J, with 5 bases between. Treatment denoted: 15 to 20 received Ad26.COV2.S at low or high dose, single or two shots; 5 received placebo; per-sample allocation not given. Day 63 after the first injection of vaccine or placebo was the sampling time. Vaccination used an Ad26 vector expressing Wuhan-strain SARS-CoV-2 spike. Study-level results: Responses of T cells in total may have been underestimated by the TCR breadth and depth analyses.

Method: immunoSEQ multiplex PCR; TCRdb's copy keeps in-frame clones and lacks some. Of about 350,000 clones in the sample, 88% are singletons; the top ten hold around 6.1%. The J gene is TRBJ1-1, the V gene TRBV9; D ambiguous. The receptor was isolated from a person aged 18-65 years who received the Ad26.COV2.S COVID-19 vaccine or a placebo. This material consisted of peripheral blood, taken in a trial of Ad26.COV2.S vaccine versus placebo. The CDR3 reads CASSVGPNTEAFF. CDR3 DNA: TGTGCCAGCAGCGTAGGACCAAACACTGAAGCTTTCTTT.